The entry below describes one T cell receptor (beta chain). Its antigen is still unknown. This specimen comes from a study of identifying expanded T cells in peripheral blood. Using immunoSEQ multiplex PCR, the repertoire was profiled, and TCRdb retains in-frame clones only, with some absent. There are more than 90,000 clones in the sample; around nine tenths occur only once, and approximately 18% lies in the top ten. Between the trimmed V and J ends, which lost 5 bases and 0 bases, there was a span of 14 bases. The CDR3 is 16 residues long. The germline gives CDR1 SEHNR, CDR2 FQNEAQ (reference sequence). Whole-study results and caveats: Variance in clone template counts between approximately 2-week samples significantly increased with total template count across all healthy donors.

This TCR was recovered from a person between 18 and 75 years old in good health. Sequencing used blood. The chain carries TRBV7-9 and TRBJ2-1; TRBD2 is a possible D gene (6 bases). CDR3 region: CASSPPGLSSYNEQFF. DNA of the CDR3: TGTGCCAGCAGCCCTCCGGGACTTAGCTCCTACAATGAGCAGTTCTTC.